The source of this T cell receptor beta chain is a study of post-analysis software for immune sequencing data. Every TCR beta cDNA library bore unique molecular identifiers. It was from about 0.98 to 11 million T cells that approximately 500,000 cDNA molecules came. TCRdb redid the calling of the PCR reads with MiXCR, one entry per CDR3 protein. The sample has around 200,000 distinct CDR3 sequences, approximately 29% seen once. Regarding the study as a whole: Relative to controls, patients had several TRBV segments at higher frequency, with TRBV5-6, TRBV5-1 and TRBV20-1 among these.

In germline, CDR1 is KGHSH, CDR2 LQKENI. Losses at the gene ends were 2 bases for V and 6 bases for J; bases not matched to a gene: 12. The CDR3 is 18 residues long. This clonotype appeared a few times. Its specificity is unknown. The chain couples TRBV18 to TRBJ2-7; 14 bases map to TRBD2. The receptor was derived from a girl aged 2-17 years with multiple sclerosis. Material: blood. The CDR3 region is CASSPSRPGLAGGGEQYF. CDR3 in DNA: TGTGCCAGCTCACCAAGCCGCCCCGGACTAGCGGGAGGTGGCGAGCAGTACTTC.